A selection of T cell receptor beta chains follows, all from one sample in a study of blood T cell repertoires in COVID-19. The repertoire was sequenced with immunoSEQ multiplex PCR; TCRdb's copy has only in-frame clones and lacks some. The repertoire holds hundreds of thousands of clones, roughly 90% seen once, with around a tenth in the top ten. Sample: PBMCs or T cells enriched from blood (not recorded which). Receptor source: a middle-aged woman who had recovered from COVID-19. Both conserved end residues are part of each CDR3. The order of the fields is clone size, J gene, V gene, CDR3 protein. Clone size appears in some rows only: once, few, many, or a class for an expanded clone.

clone size: .; J gene: TRBJ1-6; V gene: TRBV9; CDR3 protein: CASSVVGQGDSPLHF
clone size: once; J gene: TRBJ2-7; V gene: TRBV7-2; CDR3 protein: CASSLRGGWMGTSLYEQYF
clone size: .; J gene: TRBJ2-5; V gene: TRBV6-5; CDR3 protein: CASSKGAQETQYF
clone size: few; J gene: TRBJ1-2; V gene: TRBV2; CDR3 protein: CASSLRVYGYTF
clone size: .; J gene: TRBJ2-3; V gene: TRBV6-2/TRBV6-3; CDR3 protein: CASSPFGQGSTDTQYF
clone size: .; J gene: TRBJ2-2; V gene: TRBV7-9; CDR3 protein: CASSRLGAGTGELFF
clone size: .; J gene: TRBJ2-1; V gene: TRBV27; CDR3 protein: CASSLRTLSYNEQFF
clone size: .; J gene: TRBJ1-4; V gene: TRBV30; CDR3 protein: CAWGPGGGNEKLFF
clone size: .; J gene: TRBJ2-2; V gene: TRBV4-1; CDR3 protein: CASSQLAGGQRTGELFF
clone size: .; J gene: TRBJ1-4; V gene: TRBV7-2; CDR3 protein: CASSLQAGADEKLFF
clone size: once; J gene: TRBJ2-5; V gene: TRBV5-1; CDR3 protein: CASSLGTANYRLGETQYF
clone size: .; J gene: TRBJ1-1; V gene: TRBV11-3; CDR3 protein: CASSLVSDSLAFF
clone size: .; J gene: TRBJ2-3; V gene: TRBV28; CDR3 protein: CASSLLSSTDTQYF
clone size: .; J gene: TRBJ2-1; V gene: TRBV6-5; CDR3 protein: CASSSRTSGRRNEQFF
clone size: .; J gene: TRBJ1-2; V gene: TRBV19; CDR3 protein: CASSTQGRGAYGYTF
clone size: .; J gene: TRBJ1-5; V gene: TRBV27; CDR3 protein: CASSSRQGSNQPQHF
clone size: .; J gene: TRBJ2-7; V gene: TRBV9; CDR3 protein: CASSPRDREYEQYF
clone size: .; J gene: TRBJ1-6; V gene: TRBV4-2; CDR3 protein: CASSQGLNNSPLHF
clone size: once; J gene: TRBJ2-3; V gene: TRBV27; CDR3 protein: CASSSWGAGTDTQYF
clone size: .; J gene: TRBJ2-3; V gene: TRBV19; CDR3 protein: CASSIKGAQYF
clone size: once; J gene: TRBJ2-1; V gene: TRBV7-3; CDR3 protein: CASSLLAGVSNDEQFF
clone size: few; J gene: TRBJ2-7; V gene: TRBV4-2; CDR3 protein: CASSQDGSQGRNEQYF
clone size: once; J gene: TRBJ2-1; V gene: TRBV2; CDR3 protein: CASSEAREPHLF
clone size: .; J gene: TRBJ2-3; V gene: TRBV7-6; CDR3 protein: CASSFRDYTDTQYF
clone size: .; J gene: TRBJ2-1; V gene: TRBV4-1; CDR3 protein: CASSQVQAGGEHEQFF
clone size: once; J gene: TRBJ2-2; V gene: TRBV9; CDR3 protein: CASSVGVTSSTGELFF
clone size: once; J gene: TRBJ1-2; V gene: TRBV29-1; CDR3 protein: CSVGPGNDYGYTF
clone size: .; J gene: TRBJ2-7; V gene: TRBV11-3; CDR3 protein: CASSLGGLAGVSEQYF
clone size: few; J gene: TRBJ2-7; V gene: TRBV11-3; CDR3 protein: CASGGQGIYEQYF
clone size: few; J gene: TRBJ1-4; V gene: TRBV6-5; CDR3 protein: CASRPARDSREKLFF
clone size: once; J gene: TRBJ2-1; V gene: TRBV10-3; CDR3 protein: CAIEQGNGYNEQFF
clone size: .; J gene: TRBJ2-7; V gene: TRBV28; CDR3 protein: CASSSKPYEQYF
clone size: .; J gene: TRBJ2-5; V gene: TRBV29-1; CDR3 protein: CSSRGQGQETQYF
clone size: .; J gene: TRBJ1-2; V gene: TRBV19; CDR3 protein: CASNRDTVGYTF
clone size: .; J gene: TRBJ2-4; V gene: TRBV11-3; CDR3 protein: CASSLGGQAKNIQYF
clone size: .; J gene: TRBJ1-1; V gene: TRBV4-3; CDR3 protein: CASSQERGQYTEAFF